These 7 T cell receptor beta chains share one sample of origin, sequenced in a study of blood T cell repertoires in COVID-19. Libraries were prepared by immunoSEQ multiplex PCR; TCRdb keeps only in-frame clonotypes and omits some of them. There are around 450,000 clones in the sample; roughly 87% occur only once, and over 1.5% lies in the top ten. Specimen: PBMCs or T cells enriched from blood (not recorded which). The receptors come from a woman aged 18-35 years with acute COVID-19.

V and J are TRBV28 and TRBJ2-7; 10 nucleotides align to TRBD2. With V trimmed by 6 bases and J by 3 bases, 8 bases remained unmatched. The CDR3 consists of 15 residues. Germline-derived CDR1 and CDR2 are MDHEN and SYDVKM. The CDR3 nucleotides read TGTGCCAGCAGAAACCCCCTAGCGGGGGTCTACGAGCAGTACTTC. Translation gives CASRNPLAGVYEQYF.

This chain joins TRBV7-9 and TRBJ2-6; 7 nucleotides line up with TRBD1. The CDR3 extends over 16 amino acids. CDR1 and CDR2 (germline): SEHNR, FQNEAQ (reference sequence). The V and J ends lost 4 bases and 0 bases, in that order; junction bases with no gene match: 3. The CDR3 nucleotides are TGTGCCAGCAGCTCGGGACAGCACTCTGGGGCCAACGTCCTGACTTTC. Its protein is CASSSGQHSGANVLTF.

This rearrangement joins TRBV6-1 to TRBJ1-2; D not resolved. V dropped 1 base and J dropped 3 bases, with 15 bases sitting between them. This CDR3 comprises 16 residues. Per the germline V gene, CDR1 is MNHNS and CDR2 is SASEGT. CDR3 sequence reads: CASSEDLRQADYGYTF. CDR3 DNA sequence: TGTGCCAGCAGTGAAGATCTACGGCAGGCTGACTATGGCTACACCTTC.

This chain connects TRBV4-3 to TRBJ1-2; D gene unclear. The CDR3 has 14 amino acids. Germline V gene data show CDR1 as LGHNA and CDR2 as YSLEER. V was cut by 0 bases and J by 4 bases, with 9 bases left in between. For the CDR3, the DNA is TGCGCCAGCAGCCAAGAGGCAGTGGCCTATGGCTACACCTTC. Its protein is CASSQEAVAYGYTF.

J is TRBJ2-3 and V is TRBV9; TRBD2 matches 11 bases. Trimming took 4 bases from V and 0 from J; bases not matched to a gene: 7. From germline, CDR1 is SGDLS and CDR2 YYNGEE. The CDR3 is made up of 17 amino acids. The chain's CDR3 is CASSPMTSGASTDTQYF. CDR3 in DNA: TGTGCCAGCAGCCCCATGACTAGCGGGGCTAGCACAGATACGCAGTATTTT. The entire variable domain, with the rest obtained from reference TRBV9 and TRBJ2-3, is as follows: DSGVTQTPKHLITATGQRVTLRCSPRSGDLSVYWYQQSLDQGLQFLIQYYNGEERAKGNILERFSAQQFPDLHSELNLSSLELGDSALYFCASSPMTSGASTDTQYFGPGTRLTVL.

V usage is TRBV11-2 and J usage is TRBJ2-5, with 8 bases aligning to TRBD1. V shed 1 base and J 4 bases; nucleotides not matched to a gene: 2. Germline values: CDR1 SGHAT, CDR2 FQNNGV. The CDR3 sequence is 14 residues long. The CDR3 DNA reads as TGTGCCAGCAGCTTAGCGGACAGGGTAGAGACCCAGTACTTC. It specifies CASSLADRVETQYF.

The V gene is TRBV11-2, the J gene TRBJ1-1; a possible D gene is TRBD1 (6 bases). This CDR3 has 16 amino acids. V lost 1 base, J lost 1 base, and 13 bases lay in between. Looked up from germline, CDR1 is SGHAT and CDR2 is FQNNGV. The CDR3 nucleotides are TGTGCCAGCAGCTTAGTGGGGGGGCCCGGGAACACTGAAGCTTTCTTT. Translated, it gives CASSLVGGPGNTEAFF.